These 13 T cell receptor beta chains share one sample of origin, sequenced in a study of patients and donors after allogeneic stem cell transplantation. Each CDR3 protein gets one entry after TCRdb re-called the RT-PCR reads with MiXCR. The table includes about 410,000 distinct CDR3 sequences, 16% detected once. The source material was blood, either unsorted or a sorted T cell fraction (not recorded which). All receptors come from a human donor who was either an allogeneic HSCT recipient or a stem cell or donor lymphocyte infusion donor (not recorded which). It is not recorded whose cells these are; they may come from a transplant donor.

This clonotype has ten or more counts. The genes are TRBV7-2 and TRBJ2-2; 11 bases align to TRBD2. The CDR3 is 16 residues long. The ends lost 0 bases at V and 6 bases at J; junction bases unmatched: 3. Germline lookup yields CDR1 SGHTA and CDR2 FQGNSA. Here the CDR3 reads CASSLALAGGPGELFF. The CDR3 region has the DNA TGTGCCAGCAGCTTAGCCCTAGCGGGAGGCCCCGGGGAGCTGTTTTTT.

This clonotype has just a few counts. The chain combines TRBV2 with TRBJ2-5, with D possibly being TRBD1 (5 bases). From germline, CDR1 is SNHLY and CDR2 FYNNEI. This CDR3 is 14 amino acids long. V was clipped by 5 bases and J by 5 bases, with 15 bases between them. CDR3: CASSSAKGRETQYF. The CDR3 DNA follows: TGTGCCAGCAGTTCCGCCAAGGGGCGGGAGACCCAGTACTTC.

The rearrangement joins TRBV5-1 to TRBJ2-2; possibly TRBD1 or TRBD2 for D (5 bases each). Germline lookup yields CDR1 SGHRS and CDR2 YFSETQ. This CDR3 comprises 15 residues. Trimming shortened V by 7 bases and J by 4 bases, and 17 bases separated the two germline ends. CDR3 sequence (DNA): TGCGCCAGCGGACTCGGCAGGGCTGCCACCGGGGAGCTGTTTTTT. It codes for CASGLGRAATGELFF.

This clonotype appeared a few times. This chain uses TRBV4-1 with TRBJ2-5; the D is unclear. Looked up from germline, CDR1 is MGHRA and CDR2 is YSYEKL. CDR3 length equals 16 residues. With 1 base removed from V and 7 bases from J, the gap between germline ends came to 19 bases. The CDR3 coding sequence is TGCGCCAGCAGCCAAGTCCTACTACCACACCCAAGGACCCAGTACTTC. This translates into CASSQVLLPHPRTQYF.

This clonotype was seen repeatedly, ten times or more. The chain couples TRBV20-1 to TRBJ2-7; D gene unclear. Trimming pared 1 base from V and 3 bases from J, leaving 7 bases between. Germline CDR1 and CDR2: DFQATT and SNEGSKA (reference sequence). The CDR3 length is 12 residues. The DNA for the CDR3 is TGCAGTGCTAGAGTACGAGTCTACGAGCAGTACTTC. As protein: CSARVRVYEQYF.

This clonotype was observed a handful of times. CDR3 nucleotides: TGTGCCAGCAGTCTTTCCTTCTCAAATGAGCAGTTCTTC. Its protein is CASSLSFSNEQFF. V usage is TRBV6-1 and J usage is TRBJ2-1, with D uncertain. Trimming pared 5 bases from V and 7 bases from J, leaving 12 bases between. The CDR3 loop spans 13 amino acids. The germline V gene encodes CDR1 MNHNS and CDR2 SASEGT.

This chain connects TRBV3-1 to TRBJ1-2; possible D gene TRBD1, 5 bases. The V gene lost 2 bases and the J gene lost 6 bases, with 16 bases spanning the gap. The length of the CDR3 is 15 residues. Germline V gene sequence: CDR1 LGHDT, CDR2 YNNKEL (reference sequence). Here the CDR3 DNA reads TGTGCCAGCAGCCAAACGACAGCTACGAGTCATGGCTACACCTTC. Residues: CASSQTTATSHGYTF.

In this sample, this clonotype turned up a few times. The V and J genes are TRBV12-3 or TRBV12-4 and TRBJ1-1; D is uncertain. The germline V and J ends were trimmed by 6 bases and 5 bases, with 13 bases remaining between them. This CDR3 region has 13 residues. The CDR3 bases are TGTGCCAGCAGAACCGCGGGTGAAACTGAAGCTTTCTTT. Its translation is CASRTAGETEAFF.

This clonotype was counted only a few times. The CDR3, as DNA: TGTGCCAGCAGCTTAGCGACAAATAGCAATCAGCCCCAGCATTTT. Translated, it gives CASSLATNSNQPQHF. The J gene is TRBJ1-5, the V gene TRBV7-2; no definite D call. CDR1 and CDR2 (germline): SGHTA, FQGNSA. This CDR3 region has 15 residues. V gave up 0 bases and J gave up 0 bases, with 6 bases separating them.

This clonotype was recorded a few times. The chain employs TRBV3-1 and TRBJ2-5; 8 nucleotides align to TRBD1. Germline loops: CDR1 LGHDT, CDR2 YNNKEL (reference sequence). This CDR3 contains 14 residues. Unmatched junction bases numbered 6, after V lost 5 bases and J lost 4 bases. This CDR3 is CASSEDRVGETQYF. Here the CDR3 DNA reads TGTGCCAGCAGCGAGGACAGGGTAGGAGAGACCCAGTACTTC.

Notes on this clonotype: The junction does not match germline at one end; this may be a read error. The gene calls are TRBV20-1 and TRBJ1-5; unclear D gene. This CDR3 is built from 15 residues. Looked up from germline, CDR1 is DFQATT and CDR2 is SNEGSKA (reference sequence). CDR3 coding DNA: TGCAGTGCTCGAGAAGCCGACGGATACAATCAGCCCCAGCATTTT. Its protein product is CSAREADGYNQPQHF.

This clonotype showed up many times. This chain links TRBV12-3 or TRBV12-4 with TRBJ2-1; the D is unclear. The CDR3 has 11 residues. Trimming removed 4 bases at V and 5 bases at J, with 3 bases between. CDR3 in amino acids: CASSSNNEQFF. CDR3 DNA: TGTGCCAGCAGTTCTAACAATGAGCAGTTCTTC.

The chain links TRBV24-1 to TRBJ2-5; perhaps D is TRBD1 or TRBD2 (5 bases each). Germline CDR1 KGHDR, CDR2 SFDVKD. The germline V and J ends were trimmed by 7 bases and 1 base, with 21 bases remaining between them. This CDR3 has 17 amino acids. The CDR3 loop is CATSPGTSGWLQETQYF. The CDR3 nucleotides read TGTGCCACCAGCCCGGGGACGTCAGGGTGGCTCCAAGAGACCCAGTACTTC.